The T cell receptor beta chain under discussion was sequenced for a study of stem cell transplantation in POMP-related autoinflammatory disease. Study-level background: The study hypothesized thymoproteasome defects skew the TRB repertoire via impaired CD8+ selection. Findings and caveats of the study: In PRAID patients, the number of distinct TRB V-J gene pairings was restricted. PRAID patients trended toward lower TRB diversity and higher clonality in all analyzed T-cell subsets.

Germline V gene lookup returns CDR1 LNHDA and CDR2 SQIVND (reference sequence). The CDR3 is 12 residues long. V gave up 7 bases and J gave up 5 bases, with 11 bases separating them. Libraries were prepared by immunoSEQ multiplex PCR; TCRdb keeps only in-frame clonotypes and omits some of them. In the table there are roughly 11,000 clones, around 90% of which are singletons. This clone occurred a few times. Its matching antigen is unknown. The receptor's source is a human donor with POMP-related autoinflammation and immune dysregulation (PRAID). The sequenced sample was CD8+ T cells from PBMCs, obtained before stem cell transplantation. V is TRBV19 and J is TRBJ1-1; tentative D call: TRBD1 (6 bases). The CDR3 nucleotides are TGTGCCAGTACCAGAGGGGGGACTGAAGCTTTCTTT. As protein: CASTRGGTEAFF.